Detailed here is one T cell receptor beta chain. The antigen remains undetermined. The data are from a study of cytomegalovirus exposure and HLA in healthy donors. General observations from the study: A later analysis linked a missense variant in DCLRE1C to the trimming of TCR beta V and J genes. Sequencing depth roughly uniform across donors was assumed in presence/absence analyses. Association of 16,951 TCR beta sequences with HLA alleles was found at 0.05 false discovery rate in a later analysis. A later analysis showed HLA-associated TCR beta chains outstripping equally common others in clonal expansion.

With 4 bases clipped from V and 4 bases from J, the junction kept 8 bases outside the gene matches. The germline gives CDR1 SGHTA, CDR2 FQGNSA. The CDR3 extends over 15 amino acids. The PCR ran on 60 Vbeta and 13 Jbeta primers. The assay was immunoSEQ multiplex PCR, and TCRdb's table has in-frame clones only and misses some. In the table there are more than 150,000 clones, roughly 80% of which are singletons. The source is a girl aged 10-17 years in good health and CMV-seropositive. V is TRBV7-2 and J is TRBJ1-1, with 8 bases fitting TRBD1. The sequenced material came from PBMCs. The CDR3: CASSSPADRGTEAFF. Here the CDR3 DNA reads TGTGCCAGCAGCTCACCGGCAGACAGGGGCACTGAAGCTTTCTTT.